The source of this TCR beta chain is a study of OX40 agonist ivuxolimab in advanced cancers. Study as a whole: Averaging around 60 years in age, with a range of about 23 to 79, the cohort was approximately 87% male.

This CDR3 comprises 15 residues. Germline CDR1 and CDR2: MDHEN and SYDVKM. The V segment lost 2 bases and the J segment 7 bases; nucleotides outside the gene matches: 8. Details on this clone: The antigen is not known.

Study-wide results and caveats: Both blood CD4+ and CD8+ T cells showed clonal growth by week 6 at 0.1 to 3.0 mg/kg.

Generated by immunoSEQ multiplex PCR, the TCRdb table keeps only in-frame clones and is missing some. The data show roughly 64,000 clones, with approximately 88% seen just once and roughly 2.3% held by the top ten. The receptor comes from an adult with an advanced solid tumor such as melanoma, head and neck, liver or kidney cancer. The sample in question was CD4+ or CD8+ T cells sorted from blood, obtained in a trial of the OX40 agonist ivuxolimab. V and J are TRBV28 and TRBJ2-7, with 10 bases that match TRBD2. For the CDR3, the DNA is TGTGCCAGCAGTTTAGGGGCTAGCGGGGGTTCAGAGCAGTACTTC. Its translation: CASSLGASGGSEQYF.